Below, 7 T cell receptor beta chains from the same sample are listed, as sequenced in a study of shared clonotypes between healthy human individuals. Generated by immunoSEQ multiplex PCR, the TCRdb table keeps only in-frame clones and is missing some. This sample has around 990,000 clones, with 60% to 80% found just once. The sample consisted of memory CD4+ T cells from PBMCs. The subset here: CD45RA-negative fraction. The receptors shown here come from a man younger than 30 in good health. Some clones in this sample may be carry-over from other donors' samples.

This clone showed up just once. This specimen includes other DNA sequences encoding the same CDR3. The chain has TRBV14 and TRBJ2-7; maybe TRBD2 (5 bases). The CDR3 covers 14 residues. V was shortened by 0 bases and J by 3 bases, with 9 bases between the two germline ends. Germline CDR1 reads SGHDN; CDR2 reads FVKESK. The CDR3 spells CASSQDHRGYEQYF. The CDR3, as DNA: TGTGCCAGCAGCCAAGATCATCGGGGCTACGAGCAGTACTTC.

This rearrangement joins TRBV7-2 to TRBJ1-1; D is unresolved. CDR1 is SGHTA and CDR2 is FQGNSA in the germline V gene. The CDR3 has 12 amino acids. Trimming shortened V by 2 bases and J by 4 bases, and 5 bases separated the two germline ends. CDR3 sequence (DNA): TGTGCCAGCAGCTTACCCCCCACTGAAGCTTTCTTT. As protein: CASSLPPTEAFF.

The chain links TRBV5-1 to TRBJ1-3; D not certain. The V end was cut by 0 bases, the J end by 4 bases, with 11 bases between. There are 15 residues in the CDR3. Germline lookup yields CDR1 SGHRS and CDR2 YFSETQ. The CDR3 DNA reads TGCGCCAGCAGCTTGGTGGCAGCTTCGGGAAACACCATATATTTT. It is translated as CASSLVAASGNTIYF.

The chain has TRBV4-1 and TRBJ2-7, with D perhaps matching TRBD1 or TRBD2 (5 bases each). In germline, CDR1 is MGHRA, CDR2 YSYEKL. V lost 0 bases and J lost 8, with 14 bases in between. The CDR3 is made up of 14 amino acids. The CDR3 region has the DNA TGCGCCAGCAGCCAAGAGGGGGTGAGGGTCAAGCAGTACTTC. It codes for CASSQEGVRVKQYF.

The chain uses TRBV7-2 and TRBJ1-2; TRBD1 matches 7 bases. The V and J ends lost 4 bases and 4 bases, in that order; junction bases with no gene match: 6. The CDR3 sequence is 14 residues long. Germline lookup yields CDR1 SGHTA and CDR2 FQGNSA. The CDR3 loop reads CASSSRRDSYGYTF. CDR3 sequence (DNA): TGTGCCAGCAGCTCGCGCCGGGACAGCTATGGCTACACCTTC.

This chain uses TRBV6-1 with TRBJ1-1; no definite D call. The germline V and J ends were trimmed by 7 bases and 1 base, with 13 bases remaining between them. The CDR3 is made up of 14 amino acids. Germline lookup yields CDR1 MNHNS and CDR2 SASEGT. The CDR3 reads CASTQRWTNTEAFF. Written as DNA, the CDR3 is TGTGCCAGCACCCAGAGGTGGACGAACACTGAAGCTTTCTTT.

This clone was counted once. This sample includes further DNA sequences coding for the same CDR3. This chain joins TRBV18 and TRBJ1-1; D is undetermined. CDR3 length: 12 amino acids. Trimming cost V 3 bases and J 1 base, with 3 bases left between them. Germline V gene data show CDR1 as KGHSH and CDR2 as LQKENI. Written as DNA, the CDR3 is TGTGCCAGCTCACCGCGGAACACTGAAGCTTTCTTT. It yields the protein CASSPRNTEAFF.